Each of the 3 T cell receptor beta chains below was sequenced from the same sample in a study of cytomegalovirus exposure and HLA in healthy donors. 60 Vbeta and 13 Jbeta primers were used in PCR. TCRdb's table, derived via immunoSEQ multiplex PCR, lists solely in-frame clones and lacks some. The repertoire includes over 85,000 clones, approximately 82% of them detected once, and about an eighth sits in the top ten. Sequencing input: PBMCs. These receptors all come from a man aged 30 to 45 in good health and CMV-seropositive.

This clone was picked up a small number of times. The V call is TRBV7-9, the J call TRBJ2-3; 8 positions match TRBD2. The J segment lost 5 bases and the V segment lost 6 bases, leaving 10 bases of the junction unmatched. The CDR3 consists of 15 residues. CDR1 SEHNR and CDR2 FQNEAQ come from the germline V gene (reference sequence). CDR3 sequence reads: CASRGFSGERDTQYF. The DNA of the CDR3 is TGTGCCAGCAGGGGATTTAGCGGGGAAAGAGATACGCAGTATTTT.

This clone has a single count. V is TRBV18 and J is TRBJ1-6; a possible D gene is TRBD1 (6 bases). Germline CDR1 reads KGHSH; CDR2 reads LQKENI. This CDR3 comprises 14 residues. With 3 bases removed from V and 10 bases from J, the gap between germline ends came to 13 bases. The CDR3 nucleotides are TGTGCCAGCTCACCGCAGGGGACCAACTCACCCCTCCACTTT. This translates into CASSPQGTNSPLHF.

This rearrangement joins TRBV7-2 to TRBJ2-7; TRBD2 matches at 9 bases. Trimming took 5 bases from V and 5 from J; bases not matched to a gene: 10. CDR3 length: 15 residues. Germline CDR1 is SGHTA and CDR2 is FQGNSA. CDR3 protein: CASSPEGSGGNEQYF. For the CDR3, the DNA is TGTGCCAGCAGCCCAGAGGGTAGCGGGGGCAACGAGCAGTACTTC. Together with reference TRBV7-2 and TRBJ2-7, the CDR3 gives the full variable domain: GAGVSQSPSNKVTEKGKDVELRCDPISGHTALYWYRQSLGQGLEFLIYFQGNSAPDKSGLPSDRFSAERTGGSVSTLTIQRTQQEDSAVYLCASSPEGSGGNEQYFGPGTRLTVT.